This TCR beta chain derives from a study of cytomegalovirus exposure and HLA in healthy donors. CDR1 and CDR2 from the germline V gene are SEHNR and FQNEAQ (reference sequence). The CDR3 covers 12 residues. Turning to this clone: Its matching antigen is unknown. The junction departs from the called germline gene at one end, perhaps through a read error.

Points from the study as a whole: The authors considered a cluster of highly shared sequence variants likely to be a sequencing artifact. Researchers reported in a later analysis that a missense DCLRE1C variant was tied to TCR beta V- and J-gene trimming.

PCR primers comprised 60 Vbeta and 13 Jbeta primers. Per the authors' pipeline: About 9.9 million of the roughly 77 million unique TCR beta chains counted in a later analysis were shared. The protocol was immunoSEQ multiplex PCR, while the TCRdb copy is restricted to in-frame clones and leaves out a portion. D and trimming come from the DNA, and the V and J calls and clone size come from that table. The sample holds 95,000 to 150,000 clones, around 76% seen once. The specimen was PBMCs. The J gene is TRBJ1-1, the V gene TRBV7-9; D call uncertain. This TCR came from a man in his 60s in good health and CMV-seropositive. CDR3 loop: CSSRLMNTEAFF. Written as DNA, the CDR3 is TGTTCCAGCAGACTTATGAACACTGAAGCTTTCTTT. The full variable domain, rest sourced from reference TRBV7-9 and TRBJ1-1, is DTGVSQNPRHKITKRGQNVTFRCDPISEHNRLYWYRQTLGQGPEFLTYFQNEAQLEKSRLLSDRFSAERPKGSFSTLEIQRTEQGDSAMYLCSSRLMNTEAFFGQGTRLTVV.